Following are 20 T cell receptor beta chains from one sample sequenced in a study of blood T cell repertoires in COVID-19. Method: immunoSEQ multiplex PCR; TCRdb's copy keeps in-frame clones and lacks some. The sample records about 150,000 clones, 86% being singletons. Sequenced: peripheral blood. The receptors come from a man aged 45-60 years with active or convalescent COVID-19.

The chain uses TRBV19 and TRBJ1-3; TRBD1 agrees at 7 bases. CDR3 length: 15 residues. The germline CDR1 and CDR2 sequences are LNHDA and SQIVND (reference sequence). V was clipped by 7 bases and J by 2 bases; unmatched bases: 8. The CDR3 loop is CASTVGQQTGNTIYF. CDR3 nucleotides: TGTGCCAGTACAGTGGGACAGCAAACTGGAAACACCATATATTTT.

V gene TRBV19 combines with J gene TRBJ2-5; D is possibly TRBD1 (6 bases). The CDR3 is 15 residues long. Germline CDR1 and CDR2: LNHDA and SQIVND (reference sequence). Trimming took off 4 bases at V and 1 base at J, with 13 bases between the two ends. The CDR3 spells CASSKWTATQETQYF. CDR3 bases: TGTGCCAGTAGTAAATGGACAGCTACCCAAGAGACCCAGTACTTC.

The rearrangement uses TRBV6-5 and TRBJ2-6; a weak D match, TRBD1 (6 bases). The germline CDR1 and CDR2 sequences are MNHEY and SVGAGI. The CDR3 has 14 amino acids. Trimming cost V 6 bases and J 3 bases, with 9 bases left between them. CDR3 sequence reads: CASRTGIGANVLTF. CDR3 coding DNA: TGTGCCAGCAGAACAGGGATTGGGGCCAACGTCCTGACTTTC.

The chain recombines TRBV25-1 with TRBJ2-1, with TRBD1 matching over 9 bases. This CDR3 is 16 amino acids long. V was pared by 4 bases and J by 2 bases, with 6 bases of the junction left unmatched. From germline, CDR1 is MGHDK and CDR2 SYGVNS. CDR3 protein: CASSASRTGAYNEQFF. DNA of the CDR3: TGTGCCAGCAGTGCGTCTCGGACAGGGGCCTACAATGAGCAGTTCTTC.

This chain joins TRBV25-1 and TRBJ2-2; TRBD2 aligns across 11 bases. The J segment lost 4 bases and the V segment lost 6 bases, leaving 4 bases of the junction unmatched. Germline-derived CDR1 and CDR2 are MGHDK and SYGVNS. The CDR3 is 15 residues long. The CDR3 spells CASSLAGGLTGELFF. The CDR3 nucleotides are TGTGCCAGCAGCTTAGCGGGGGGGCTCACCGGGGAGCTGTTTTTT.

The V and J genes are TRBV7-9 and TRBJ1-2; D is ambiguous. V was cut by 5 bases and J by 4 bases, with 8 bases left in between. The CDR3 is 12 residues long. From germline, CDR1 is SEHNR and CDR2 FQNEAQ (reference sequence). The CDR3 sequence: CASSTDSYGYTF. CDR3 nucleotides: TGTGCCAGCAGCACCGATAGCTATGGCTACACCTTC.

The rearrangement uses TRBV9 and TRBJ1-6, with 10 bases lining up with TRBD1. The CDR3 has 14 amino acids. Looked up from germline, CDR1 is SGDLS and CDR2 is YYNGEE. V shed 4 bases, J shed 9 bases, and the junction held 4 bases outside the gene matches. CDR3 DNA: TGTGCCAGCAGCCAGACAGGGGGCGGTTCACCCCTCCACTTT. This gives the protein CASSQTGGGSPLHF.

This sequence joins TRBV10-3 and TRBJ1-1; no clear D. Trimming cost V 3 bases and J 7 bases, with 9 bases left between them. This CDR3 has 12 residues. CDR1 is ENHRY and CDR2 is SYGVKD in the germline V gene. The CDR3 protein is CAISDGSSEAFF. DNA for the CDR3: TGTGCCATCAGTGACGGGAGTAGTGAAGCTTTCTTT.

The chain links TRBV25-1 to TRBJ2-5, with 8 bases that match TRBD2. Trimming took 6 bases from V and 1 from J; bases not matched to a gene: 10. The V gene's germline CDR1 is MGHDK and CDR2 SYGVNS. The CDR3 is made up of 16 amino acids. CDR3 region: CASSRAAGGIQETQYF. The DNA of the CDR3 is TGTGCCAGCAGCCGGGCCGCGGGGGGCATCCAAGAGACCCAGTACTTC.

The chain employs TRBV11-3 and TRBJ2-5; tentative D call: TRBD1 (5 bases). The CDR3 is made up of 13 amino acids. The germline gives CDR1 SGHNT, CDR2 YENEEA. Trimming took 5 bases from V and 1 from J, leaving 8 bases between them. The CDR3 DNA follows: TGTGCCAGCAGCCAGGACACCCAAGAGACCCAGTACTTC. This sequence encodes CASSQDTQETQYF.

The rearrangement uses TRBV7-2 and TRBJ2-7, with TRBD2 as a possible D gene (6 bases). V was cut by 5 bases and J by 7 bases, with 21 bases left in between. Per germline, CDR1 SGHTA and CDR2 FQGNSA. This CDR3 has 15 residues. The DNA of the CDR3 is TGTGCCAGCAGCCTAGGGAGTAGCGGCACCAGGGAGCAGTACTTC. Amino acids: CASSLGSSGTREQYF.

This rearrangement joins TRBV3-1 (or the pseudogene TRBV3-2) to TRBJ2-7; 12 nucleotides align to TRBD2. Germline CDR1 LGHDT, CDR2 YNNKEL (reference sequence). J gave up 2 bases and V 0 bases, and 5 bases lay outside the gene matches. The CDR3 consists of 17 residues. Written as DNA, the CDR3 is TGTGCCAGCAGCCAAGATCTCGCTAGCGGGGGGGCCTACGAGCAGTACTTC. It translates to CASSQDLASGGAYEQYF.

J is TRBJ2-3 and V is TRBV30; 8 bases line up with TRBD2. The germline CDR1 and CDR2 sequences are GTSNPN and SVGIG (reference sequence). CDR3 length: 17 amino acids. The V gene end was trimmed by 2 bases and the J gene end by 4 bases; junction bases not matched to a gene: 14. This CDR3 reads CAWSSGTSGDSADTQYF. In DNA, the CDR3 is TGTGCCTGGAGTTCTGGTACTAGCGGCGATTCGGCAGATACGCAGTATTTT. Full variable domain (remainder filled in from reference TRBV30 and TRBJ2-3): SQTIHQWPATLVQPVGSPLSLECTVEGTSNPNLYWYRQAAGRGLQLLFYSVGIGQISSEVPQNLSASRPQDRQFILSSKKLLLSDSGFYLCAWSSGTSGDSADTQYFGPGTRLTVL.

CDR3 sequence reads: CASTSGTGVLSDGYTF. Written as DNA, the CDR3 is TGCGCCAGCACCTCCGGGACAGGGGTGTTGTCGGATGGCTACACCTTC. This rearrangement joins TRBV5-1 to TRBJ1-2, with 10 positions matching TRBD1. Looked up from germline, CDR1 is SGHRS and CDR2 is YFSETQ. This CDR3 contains 16 residues. V shed 6 bases and J 6 bases; nucleotides not matched to a gene: 14.

This sequence joins TRBV27 and TRBJ2-7, with D perhaps matching TRBD2 (6 bases). Germline V gene data show CDR1 as MNHEY and CDR2 as SMNVEV (reference sequence). This CDR3 is built from 14 residues. Deletions cut 5 bases from V and 5 bases from J, with 16 bases between. The CDR3 DNA reads TGTGCCAGCAGTCCCTCCGGGACTCCTAACGAGCAGTACTTC. Its translation: CASSPSGTPNEQYF.

As DNA, the CDR3 is TGCGCCAGCAGCTTGGAGGGACAGGGGTCCTATGGCTACACCTTC. Protein: CASSLEGQGSYGYTF. This chain joins TRBV5-1 and TRBJ1-2, with TRBD1 matching over 10 bases. Germline V CDR1 and CDR2: SGHRS, YFSETQ. J gave up 4 bases and V 0 bases, and 3 bases lay outside the gene matches. The CDR3 has 15 residues.

The rearrangement joins TRBV9 to TRBJ1-2, with a tentative D call TRBD1 (5 bases). Trimming removed 0 bases at V and 8 bases at J, with 14 bases between. Germline V lookup: CDR1 SGDLS, CDR2 YYNGEE. The CDR3 consists of 14 residues. The CDR3 DNA sequence: TGTGCCAGCAGCGTAGCGTGGGGGGGAAGAGGCTACACCTTC. Its translation is CASSVAWGGRGYTF. Combining the CDR3 with reference TRBV9 and TRBJ1-2 gives the whole variable domain DSGVTQTPKHLITATGQRVTLRCSPRSGDLSVYWYQQSLDQGLQFLIQYYNGEERAKGNILERFSAQQFPDLHSELNLSSLELGDSALYFCASSVAWGGRGYTFGSGTRLTVV.

V usage is TRBV30 and J usage is TRBJ2-1, with D possibly being TRBD2 (6 bases). Trimming shortened V by 7 bases and J by 2 bases, and 15 bases separated the two germline ends. The CDR3 consists of 14 residues. The V gene's germline CDR1 is GTSNPN and CDR2 SVGIG (reference sequence). CDR3 DNA: TGTGCCTATATTAGCGGAACCACCTACAATGAGCAGTTCTTC. It is translated as CAYISGTTYNEQFF. The whole variable domain, remainder taken from reference TRBV30 and TRBJ2-1, is SQTIHQWPATLVQPVGSPLSLECTVEGTSNPNLYWYRQAAGRGLQLLFYSVGIGQISSEVPQNLSASRPQDRQFILSSKKLLLSDSGFYLCAYISGTTYNEQFFGPGTRLTVL.

This clone was counted only a few times. The chain employs TRBV7-3 and TRBJ1-5, with TRBD1 identical over 7 bases. The CDR3 extends over 14 amino acids. Trimming cost V 5 bases and J 9 bases; bases outside gene matches: 10. Germline lookup yields CDR1 SGHTA and CDR2 FQGTGA. This CDR3 is CASSPGGRPRPQHF. In nucleotides, the CDR3 is TGTGCCAGCAGCCCAGGGGGACGGCCTCGGCCCCAGCATTTT.

The count of this clone is one. The rearrangement joins TRBV5-1 to TRBJ2-1; 10 bases fit TRBD1. The junction had 7 bases not matched to a gene; V was cut back by 1 base and J by 6 bases. Germline V gene lookup returns CDR1 SGHRS and CDR2 YFSETQ. The CDR3 has 16 amino acids. The CDR3 loop reads CASSLQGQGTINEQFF. The CDR3 DNA is TGCGCCAGCAGCTTGCAGGGACAGGGGACGATCAATGAGCAGTTCTTC.